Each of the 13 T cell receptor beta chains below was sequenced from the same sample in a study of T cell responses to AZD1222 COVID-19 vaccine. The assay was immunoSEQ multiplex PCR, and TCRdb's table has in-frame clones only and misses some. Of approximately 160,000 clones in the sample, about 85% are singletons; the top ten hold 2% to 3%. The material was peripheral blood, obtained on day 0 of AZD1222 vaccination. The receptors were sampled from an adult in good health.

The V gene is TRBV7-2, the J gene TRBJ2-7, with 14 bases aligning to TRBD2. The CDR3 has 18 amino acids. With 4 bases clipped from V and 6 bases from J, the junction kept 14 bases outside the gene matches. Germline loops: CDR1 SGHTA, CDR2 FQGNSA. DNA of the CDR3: TGTGCCAGCAGCTCTCAACCCATCGGACTAGCGGGAGGAGGCGAGCAGTACTTC. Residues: CASSSQPIGLAGGGEQYF.

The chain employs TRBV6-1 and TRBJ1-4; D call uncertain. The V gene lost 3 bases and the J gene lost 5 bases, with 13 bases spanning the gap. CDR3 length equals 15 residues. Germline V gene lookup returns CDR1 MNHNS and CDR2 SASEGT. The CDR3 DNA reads TGTGCCAGCAGTGAGGAAAGGGTTGGGAATGAAAAACTGTTTTTT. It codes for CASSEERVGNEKLFF.

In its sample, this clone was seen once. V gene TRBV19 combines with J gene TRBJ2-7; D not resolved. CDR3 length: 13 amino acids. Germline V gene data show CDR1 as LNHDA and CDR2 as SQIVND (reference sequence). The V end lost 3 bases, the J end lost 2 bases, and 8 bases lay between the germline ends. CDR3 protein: CASSISVTYEQYF. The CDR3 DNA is TGTGCCAGTAGTATTTCTGTAACCTACGAGCAGTACTTC.

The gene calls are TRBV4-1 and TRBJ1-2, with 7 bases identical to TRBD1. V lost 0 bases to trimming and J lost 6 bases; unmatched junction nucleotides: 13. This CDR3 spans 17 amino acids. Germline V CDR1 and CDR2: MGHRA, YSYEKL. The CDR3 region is CASSQERTLAGTDGYTF. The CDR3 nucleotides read TGCGCCAGCAGCCAAGAAAGGACGTTGGCCGGGACAGATGGCTACACCTTC.

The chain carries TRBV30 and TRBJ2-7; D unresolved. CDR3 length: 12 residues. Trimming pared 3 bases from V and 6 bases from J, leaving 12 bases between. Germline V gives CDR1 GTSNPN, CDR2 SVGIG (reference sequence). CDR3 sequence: CAWSYTRSEQYF. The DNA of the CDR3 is TGTGCCTGGAGCTATACCAGGAGCGAGCAGTACTTC.

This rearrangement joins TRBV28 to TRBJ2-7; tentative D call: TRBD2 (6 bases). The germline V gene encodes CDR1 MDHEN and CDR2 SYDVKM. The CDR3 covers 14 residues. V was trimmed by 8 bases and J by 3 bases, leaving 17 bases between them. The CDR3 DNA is TGTGCCAGCCGACCCGGGAGCGCACTCTACGAGCAGTACTTC. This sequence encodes CASRPGSALYEQYF. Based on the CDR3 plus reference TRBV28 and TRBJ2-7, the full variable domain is DVKVTQSSRYLVKRTGEKVFLECVQDMDHENMFWYRQDPGLGLRLIYFSYDVKMKEKGDIPEGYSVSREKKERFSLILESASTNQTSMYLCASRPGSALYEQYFGPGTRLTVT.

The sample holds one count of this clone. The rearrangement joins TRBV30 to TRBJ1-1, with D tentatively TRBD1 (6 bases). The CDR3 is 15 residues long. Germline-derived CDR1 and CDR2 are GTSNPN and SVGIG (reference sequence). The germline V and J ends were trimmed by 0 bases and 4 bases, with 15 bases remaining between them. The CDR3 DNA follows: TGTGCCTGGAGTGTAGGGGGGGCGGGTAGCACTGAAGCTTTCTTT. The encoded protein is CAWSVGGAGSTEAFF.

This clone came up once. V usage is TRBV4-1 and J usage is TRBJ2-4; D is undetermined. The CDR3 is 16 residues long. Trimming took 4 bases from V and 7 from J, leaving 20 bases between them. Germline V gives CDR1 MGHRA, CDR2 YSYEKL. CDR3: CASSPPGREPVNIQYF. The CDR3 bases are TGCGCCAGCAGCCCCCCGGGTCGTGAGCCGGTGAACATTCAGTACTTC.

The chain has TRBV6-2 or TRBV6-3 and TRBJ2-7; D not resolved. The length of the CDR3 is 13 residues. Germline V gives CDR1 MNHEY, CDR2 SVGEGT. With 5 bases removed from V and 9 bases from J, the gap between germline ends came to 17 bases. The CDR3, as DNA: TGTGCCAGCAGTGACCGACATAGTAATGGGCAGTACTTC. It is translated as CASSDRHSNGQYF.

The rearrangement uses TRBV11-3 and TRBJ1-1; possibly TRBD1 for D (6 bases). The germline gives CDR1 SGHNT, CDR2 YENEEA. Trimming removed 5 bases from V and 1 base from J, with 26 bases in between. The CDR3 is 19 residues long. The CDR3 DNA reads TGTGCCAGCAGCCCCACTATTAAGAAAAAACAGGGTCGGAACACTGAAGCTTTCTTT. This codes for CASSPTIKKKQGRNTEAFF.

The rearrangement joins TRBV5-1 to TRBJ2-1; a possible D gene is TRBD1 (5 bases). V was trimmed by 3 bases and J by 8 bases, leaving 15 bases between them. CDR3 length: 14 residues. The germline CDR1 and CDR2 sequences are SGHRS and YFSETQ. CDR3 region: CASSSVTVNHEQFF. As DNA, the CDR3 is TGCGCCAGCAGCTCGGTGACAGTTAATCATGAGCAGTTCTTC.

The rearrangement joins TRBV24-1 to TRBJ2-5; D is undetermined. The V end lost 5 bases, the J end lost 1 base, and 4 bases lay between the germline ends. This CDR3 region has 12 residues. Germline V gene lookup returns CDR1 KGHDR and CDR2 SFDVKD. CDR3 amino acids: CATSGPQETQYF. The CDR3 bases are TGTGCCACCAGTGGTCCCCAAGAGACCCAGTACTTC.

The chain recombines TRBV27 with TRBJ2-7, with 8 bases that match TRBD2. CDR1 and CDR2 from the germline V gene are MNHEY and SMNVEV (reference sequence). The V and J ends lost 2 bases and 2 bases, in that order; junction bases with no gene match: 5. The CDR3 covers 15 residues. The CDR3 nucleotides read TGTGCCAGCAGTTTAAGGGGACTAGACCCCTACGAGCAGTACTTC. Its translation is CASSLRGLDPYEQYF.